Each of the 17 T cell receptor beta chains below was sequenced from the same sample in a study of cytomegalovirus exposure and HLA in healthy donors. In the PCR, 60 Vbeta and 13 Jbeta primers were used. Here immunoSEQ multiplex PCR was the method, and the copy in TCRdb shows in-frame clones only, minus some. This sample's table has 200,000 to 250,000 clones. Material: PBMCs. These receptors were obtained from a girl aged 2-10 years in good health and CMV-seropositive.

V usage is TRBV5-5 and J usage is TRBJ2-3; 10 nucleotides agree with TRBD1. With 4 bases clipped from V and 3 bases from J, the junction kept 5 bases outside the gene matches. This CDR3 is built from 15 residues. The germline V gene encodes CDR1 SGHKS and CDR2 YYEKEE (reference sequence). For the CDR3, the DNA is TGTGCCAGCAGCGACGGACAGGGGGGGACAGATACGCAGTATTTT. This sequence encodes CASSDGQGGTDTQYF.

The chain employs TRBV30 and TRBJ2-1; 10 bases align to TRBD2. The junction had 7 bases not matched to a gene; V was cut back by 1 base and J by 4 bases. Germline CDR1 and CDR2: GTSNPN and SVGIG (reference sequence). The CDR3 is made up of 16 amino acids. In DNA, the CDR3 is TGTGCCTGGAGTGGCGCACTAGCGGGACCGTACAATGAGCAGTTCTTC. Translated, it gives CAWSGALAGPYNEQFF.

The chain uses TRBV7-9 and TRBJ1-1; 7 bases line up with TRBD1. This CDR3 contains 14 residues. Germline V lookup: CDR1 SEHNR, CDR2 FQNEAQ (reference sequence). After removal of 5 bases from V and 8 bases from J, the junction contained 11 bases not matched to a gene. CDR3 nucleotides: TGTGCCAGCAGCCCTCCCACAGGGGCGACCGAAGCTTTCTTT. Translation gives CASSPPTGATEAFF. The whole variable domain, remainder taken from reference TRBV7-9 and TRBJ1-1, is DTGVSQNPRHKITKRGQNVTFRCDPISEHNRLYWYRQTLGQGPEFLTYFQNEAQLEKSRLLSDRFSAERPKGSFSTLEIQRTEQGDSAMYLCASSPPTGATEAFFGQGTRLTVV.

This rearrangement joins TRBV5-1 to TRBJ1-1; TRBD1 is a possible D gene (5 bases). Trimming took 3 bases from V and 1 from J, leaving 16 bases between them. This CDR3 has 16 amino acids. Germline V gene sequence: CDR1 SGHRS, CDR2 YFSETQ. The DNA for the CDR3 is TGCGCCAGCAGCTACGGACACGAAGTAGGGAACACTGAAGCTTTCTTT. Translation: CASSYGHEVGNTEAFF.

The chain has TRBV15 and TRBJ1-1; a weak D match, TRBD1 (5 bases). In germline, CDR1 is LNHNV, CDR2 YYDKDF (reference sequence). This CDR3 is 16 amino acids long. Deletions cut 0 bases from V and 0 bases from J, with 11 bases between. The CDR3 loop is CATSRDQAGMNTEAFF. The CDR3 DNA sequence: TGTGCCACCAGCAGAGATCAGGCAGGGATGAACACTGAAGCTTTCTTT.

For this clone: The junction shows a germline mismatch at one end, possibly a read error. The chain uses TRBV6-4 and TRBJ2-5, with 7 nucleotides matching TRBD2. The length of the CDR3 is 14 residues. Germline V gene data show CDR1 as MRHNA and CDR2 as SNTAGT. In nucleotides, the CDR3 is TGTGCCAGCAGTGAAGGACTAGGGGTAGAGCCCCAGTACTTC. Translation: CASSEGLGVEPQYF.

V is TRBV5-8 and J is TRBJ1-5; D gene unclear. Germline assignment: CDR1 SGHTS and CDR2 YDEGEE. CDR3 length: 15 amino acids. Trimming removed 1 base from V and 1 base from J, with 9 bases in between. The chain's CDR3 is CASSLRVFSNQPQHF. The CDR3 bases are TGTGCCAGCAGCTTGCGGGTTTTCAGCAATCAGCCCCAGCATTTT.

The rearrangement uses TRBV4-1 and TRBJ2-7; 7 nucleotides align to TRBD2. Germline loops: CDR1 MGHRA, CDR2 YSYEKL. The CDR3 length is 13 residues. After removal of 6 bases from V and 2 bases from J, the junction contained 4 bases not matched to a gene. The chain's CDR3 is CASSLAAPYEQYF. The DNA of the CDR3 is TGCGCCAGCAGTCTAGCGGCCCCCTACGAGCAGTACTTC.

The chain combines TRBV5-1 with TRBJ2-5, with 9 bases identical to TRBD2. The ends lost 7 bases at V and 0 bases at J; junction bases unmatched: 7. The CDR3 has 15 amino acids. Germline CDR1 and CDR2: SGHRS and YFSETQ. The CDR3 sequence is CASRASGRYQETQYF. CDR3 nucleotide sequence: TGCGCCAGCCGCGCAAGCGGGAGGTACCAAGAGACCCAGTACTTC.

This chain links TRBV28 with TRBJ2-7; 11 nucleotides align to TRBD1. The V segment lost 7 bases and the J segment 7 bases; nucleotides outside the gene matches: 6. The CDR3 is 13 amino acids. In germline, CDR1 is MDHEN, CDR2 SYDVKM. The CDR3 sequence: CASIGQGAGEQYF. DNA of the CDR3: TGTGCCAGCATCGGACAGGGGGCGGGAGAGCAGTACTTC.

V gene TRBV18 combines with J gene TRBJ2-5; D not certain. Germline V gene lookup returns CDR1 KGHSH and CDR2 LQKENI. Between the trimmed V and J ends, which lost 2 bases and 5 bases, there was a span of 21 bases. This CDR3 has 17 residues. The CDR3 DNA reads as TGTGCCAGCTCACCAGTTTCAGGCAGTATTGTTGGGGAGACCCAGTACTTC. This sequence encodes CASSPVSGSIVGETQYF.

This sequence joins TRBV5-6 and TRBJ2-5, with 8 bases fitting TRBD2. Germline CDR1 reads SGHDT; CDR2 reads YYEEEE. The CDR3 runs to 14 residues. Trimming at V came to 6 bases and at J to 5 bases, leaving 9 bases not matched to a gene. The CDR3 nucleotides are TGTGCCAGCACCCAGCGGGGGCCGTGGGAGACCCAGTACTTC. Its protein product is CASTQRGPWETQYF.

The chain combines TRBV5-1 with TRBJ2-7; 9 bases align to TRBD2. V was pared by 0 bases and J by 2 bases, with 3 bases of the junction left unmatched. The CDR3 totals 15 residues. From germline, CDR1 is SGHRS and CDR2 YFSETQ. This CDR3 reads CASSLEAGGPYEQYF. In DNA form, the CDR3 reads TGCGCCAGCAGCTTGGAGGCGGGAGGGCCCTACGAGCAGTACTTC.

The V call is TRBV15, the J call TRBJ2-1; 14 bases align to TRBD2. V lost 3 bases, J lost 7 bases, and 2 bases stayed unmatched. CDR3 length: 15 residues. From germline, CDR1 is LNHNV and CDR2 YYDKDF (reference sequence). CDR3 residues: CATSRGLAGVNEQFF. Written as DNA, the CDR3 is TGTGCCACCAGCAGGGGACTAGCGGGAGTTAATGAGCAGTTCTTC.

The rearrangement uses TRBV7-2 and TRBJ2-7; D might be TRBD2 (6 bases). V was shortened by 1 base and J by 6 bases, with 13 bases between the two germline ends. The CDR3 is 14 residues long. Germline V CDR1 and CDR2: SGHTA, FQGNSA. The CDR3 DNA sequence: TGTGCCAGCAGCTTAGTGGCGGGAAATGGCGAGCAGTACTTC. This translates into CASSLVAGNGEQYF. Full variable domain (outside the CDR3, taken from reference TRBV7-2 and TRBJ2-7): GAGVSQSPSNKVTEKGKDVELRCDPISGHTALYWYRQSLGQGLEFLIYFQGNSAPDKSGLPSDRFSAERTGGSVSTLTIQRTQQEDSAVYLCASSLVAGNGEQYFGPGTRLTVT.

V is TRBV18 and J is TRBJ2-1; 11 positions agree with TRBD2. Per the germline V gene, CDR1 is KGHSH and CDR2 is LQKENI. This CDR3 spans 18 amino acids. V trimming: 9 bases; J trimming: 4 bases; junction bases outside the gene matches: 17. The CDR3 DNA reads as TGTGCCAGTTACCCCGGGGTAGCGGGAGGGGGGCTTTACAATGAGCAGTTCTTC. Its protein is CASYPGVAGGGLYNEQFF.

The V call is TRBV19, the J call TRBJ1-5; no reliable D call. V was trimmed by 8 bases and J by 9 bases, leaving 8 bases between them. This CDR3 spans 10 amino acids. The V gene's germline CDR1 is LNHDA and CDR2 SQIVND (reference sequence). The CDR3 region is CASGLVPQHF. DNA of the CDR3: TGTGCCAGTGGGCTGGTGCCCCAGCATTTT.